The 21 T cell receptor beta chains listed next were all sequenced from one sample in a study of T-cell reconstitution after alpha-beta-depleted transplantation in children. The authors prepared the TCRbeta library with unique molecular identifiers. TCRdb reprocessed the PCR reads via MiXCR and lists one record per CDR3 protein. The sample lists some 640,000 distinct CDR3 sequences, around a sixth occurring once. The specimen was PBMCs from the stem cell graft donor, collected from the stem cell graft. Receptor source: a human donor who donated a stem cell graft to a child with acute myeloid leukemia.

The genes are TRBV7-2 and TRBJ2-2, with a weak D call TRBD2 (6 bases). With 5 bases removed from V and 2 bases from J, the gap between germline ends came to 12 bases. The CDR3 is made up of 15 amino acids. CDR1 is SGHTA, CDR2 FQGNSA, per germline. The CDR3 DNA is TGTGCCAGCAGCACTGACGGGGGTAACACCGGGGAGCTGTTTTTT. Translating it yields CASSTDGGNTGELFF.

The genes are TRBV12-3 or TRBV12-4 and TRBJ2-5; tentatively, D is TRBD2 (5 bases). The CDR3 contains 12 residues. Trimming took 8 bases from V and 1 from J, leaving 8 bases between them. CDR3 sequence (DNA): TGTGCCAGCTCGGGATTCCAAGAGACCCAGTACTTC. Translated: CASSGFQETQYF.

This clonotype occurred a few times. A junction boundary mismatches the germline segment, possibly from a read error. V gene TRBV7-2 combines with J gene TRBJ1-3, with D perhaps matching TRBD1 (5 bases). There are 15 residues in the CDR3. In germline, CDR1 is SGHTA, CDR2 FQGNSA. This chain's CDR3 is CASSLVGGSGNTIYF. The CDR3 DNA reads TGTGCCAGCAGTTTAGTGGGGGGCTCTGGAAACACCATATATTTT.

This clonotype was seen many times. The chain has TRBV6-5 and TRBJ2-7; 7 positions match TRBD1. Germline V gives CDR1 MNHEY, CDR2 SVGAGI. The length of the CDR3 is 14 residues. J gave up 1 base and V 7 bases, and 7 bases lay outside the gene matches. The CDR3 nucleotides are TGTGCCAGCAAGAGGGGACAGCTGTCCTACGAGCAGTACTTC. This sequence encodes CASKRGQLSYEQYF.

The rearrangement links TRBV4-3 to TRBJ1-4; 7 nucleotides align to TRBD1. CDR3 length: 16 amino acids. With V trimmed by 4 bases and J by 0 bases, 5 bases remained unmatched. CDR1 and CDR2 (germline): LGHNA, YSLEER. In nucleotides, the CDR3 is TGCGCCAGCAGCCGAGGGGGCCTCACAACTAATGAAAAACTGTTTTTT. Its protein is CASSRGGLTTNEKLFF.

This clonotype has a handful of counts. The chain employs TRBV7-2 and TRBJ1-6, with D unclear. With 1 base removed from V and 5 bases from J, the gap between germline ends came to 6 bases. This CDR3 contains 14 residues. Per germline, CDR1 SGHTA and CDR2 FQGNSA. The DNA for the CDR3 is TGTGCCAGCAGCTTAGATCTTAATAATTCACCCCTCCACTTT. It encodes CASSLDLNNSPLHF. The complete variable domain, with remaining parts taken from reference TRBV7-2 and TRBJ1-6, reads GAGVSQSPSNKVTEKGKDVELRCDPISGHTALYWYRQSLGQGLEFLIYFQGNSAPDKSGLPSDRFSAERTGGSVSTLTIQRTQQEDSAVYLCASSLDLNNSPLHFGNGTRLTVT.

This clonotype has only a few counts. The chain's CDR3 is CASSQRQALNTEAFF. The CDR3 DNA follows: TGCGCCAGCAGCCAACGACAGGCCTTGAACACTGAAGCTTTCTTT. The chain joins TRBV4-1 to TRBJ1-1, with D possibly TRBD1 on 6 matching bases. CDR1 and CDR2 (germline): MGHRA, YSYEKL. V shed 2 bases and J shed 0 bases, with 10 bases lying between them. The CDR3 covers 15 residues.

The chain recombines TRBV7-9 with TRBJ2-5, with D uncertain. The CDR3 covers 12 residues. The V gene lost 5 bases and the J gene lost 3 bases, with 7 bases spanning the gap. CDR1 and CDR2 (germline): SEHNR, FQNEAQ (reference sequence). CDR3 DNA: TGTGCCAGCAGCGTACACGAAGAGACCCAGTACTTC. This translates into CASSVHEETQYF.

This clonotype was counted only a few times. The chain combines TRBV7-9 with TRBJ1-1, with D unresolved. Germline assignment: CDR1 SEHNR and CDR2 FQNEAQ (reference sequence). CDR3 length equals 13 residues. V lost 3 bases and J lost 4, with 9 bases in between. CDR3 nucleotides: TGTGCCAGCAGCTTCCCGGTAGGCACTGAAGCTTTCTTT. Encoded protein: CASSFPVGTEAFF.

Points on this clonotype: One base away lies a much larger clone, so this may be a sequencing read error. The rearrangement links TRBV12-3 or TRBV12-4 to TRBJ1-2, with D tentatively TRBD1 (5 bases). The CDR3 has 13 amino acids. Trimming pared 4 bases from V and 10 bases from J, leaving 16 bases between. The CDR3 region is CASSSGASGSYTF. CDR3 nucleotide sequence: TGTGCCAGCAGTTCTGGGGCTTCGGGGTCCTACACCTTC.

This clonotype was seen a few times. The DNA for the CDR3 is TGTGCCAGCAGCTTAATGGGACAGGAAGAGACCCAGTACTTC. Its translation: CASSLMGQEETQYF. The chain links TRBV7-2 to TRBJ2-5; TRBD1 aligns across 8 bases. Germline V gives CDR1 SGHTA, CDR2 FQGNSA. V lost 2 bases to trimming and J lost 3 bases; unmatched junction nucleotides: 2. This CDR3 has 14 amino acids.

This clonotype was observed a few times. This chain connects TRBV10-2 to TRBJ1-6, with a tentative D call TRBD1 (5 bases). The CDR3 consists of 19 residues. The germline gives CDR1 WSHSY, CDR2 SAAADI. Deletions cut 5 bases from V and 0 bases from J, with 20 bases between. CDR3 region: CASSPDRSKLSSYNSPLHF. CDR3 nucleotides: TGCGCCAGCAGTCCTGACAGATCTAAACTAAGCTCCTATAATTCACCCCTCCACTTT.

The chain is built from TRBV2 and TRBJ2-1; tentatively, D is TRBD2 (6 bases). Trimming removed 6 bases from V and 8 bases from J, with 17 bases in between. CDR1 and CDR2 (germline): SNHLY, FYNNEI. This CDR3 region has 14 residues. The CDR3 coding sequence is TGTGCCAGCAGCGCGGGGAACGGGGATCATGAGCAGTTCTTC. Translated: CASSAGNGDHEQFF.

The rearrangement links TRBV7-9 to TRBJ2-3; D possibly uses TRBD1 or TRBD2 (5 bases each). Deletions cut 1 base from V and 3 bases from J, with 11 bases between. CDR3 length: 15 amino acids. Germline V CDR1 and CDR2: SEHNR, FQNEAQ (reference sequence). The CDR3 DNA follows: TGTGCCAGCAGCTTAGGAGAGGGGTTGACAGATACGCAGTATTTT. Amino acid sequence: CASSLGEGLTDTQYF.

The gene calls are TRBV20-1 and TRBJ1-6; tentatively, D is TRBD1 (5 bases). The ends were cut back, 0 bases at V and 10 bases at J, with 13 bases in the middle. CDR1 and CDR2 from the germline V gene are DFQATT and SNEGSKA (reference sequence). This CDR3 spans 14 amino acids. CDR3 sequence: CSARDSQGVSPLHF. The CDR3 DNA sequence: TGCAGTGCTAGAGATTCCCAGGGTGTCTCACCCCTCCACTTT.

This clonotype came up a few times. The chain is built from TRBV15 and TRBJ2-3; 14 bases match TRBD2. In germline, CDR1 is LNHNV, CDR2 YYDKDF (reference sequence). CDR3 length: 17 residues. Trimming cost V 1 base and J 2 bases; bases outside gene matches: 2. CDR3 sequence (DNA): TGTGCCACCAGCAGAGTGGGACTAGCGGGGGCCACAGATACGCAGTATTTT. Amino acid sequence: CATSRVGLAGATDTQYF.

This clonotype showed up just a few times. The genes are TRBV9 and TRBJ2-6; D remains ambiguous. In germline, CDR1 is SGDLS, CDR2 YYNGEE. This CDR3 comprises 15 residues. With 4 bases removed from V and 1 base from J, the gap between germline ends came to 9 bases. For the CDR3, the DNA is TGTGCCAGCAGCCCTCCGCGTTCTGGGGCCAACGTCCTGACTTTC. Translating it yields CASSPPRSGANVLTF.

This clonotype was recorded many times. This sequence joins TRBV24-1 and TRBJ2-1; D uncertain. The length of the CDR3 is 12 residues. The germline V gene has CDR1 KGHDR and CDR2 SFDVKD. V was cut by 5 bases and J by 3 bases, with 4 bases left in between. CDR3: CATSGDYNEQFF. The CDR3 DNA reads as TGTGCCACCAGTGGGGACTACAATGAGCAGTTCTTC.

This clonotype came up many times. This chain uses TRBV20-1 with TRBJ1-6; D may be TRBD1 (6 bases). The CDR3 length is 13 residues. Germline-derived CDR1 and CDR2 are DFQATT and SNEGSKA (reference sequence). CDR3 sequence (DNA): TGCACTACTAAGGGGGTTTGGGATTCACCCCTCCACTTT. It specifies CTTKGVWDSPLHF.

The CDR3 loop reads CASKDSDSNQPQHF. DNA for the CDR3: TGTGCCAGCAAGGACAGTGATAGCAATCAGCCCCAGCATTTT. The chain couples TRBV27 to TRBJ1-5; possible D gene TRBD1, 6 bases. Germline V gene lookup returns CDR1 MNHEY and CDR2 SMNVEV (reference sequence). Trimming took off 7 bases at V and 0 bases at J, with 10 bases between the two ends. This CDR3 spans 14 amino acids.

The CDR3 bases are TGTGCCACAGCTAACCCAGGGCAGACAGGGTCCTACGAGCAGTACTTC. Amino acid sequence: CATANPGQTGSYEQYF. The rearrangement joins TRBV11-2 to TRBJ2-7; 7 bases agree with TRBD1. The junction had 16 bases not matched to a gene; V was cut back by 10 bases and J by 1 base. Germline V lookup: CDR1 SGHAT, CDR2 FQNNGV. The CDR3 length is 16 residues.